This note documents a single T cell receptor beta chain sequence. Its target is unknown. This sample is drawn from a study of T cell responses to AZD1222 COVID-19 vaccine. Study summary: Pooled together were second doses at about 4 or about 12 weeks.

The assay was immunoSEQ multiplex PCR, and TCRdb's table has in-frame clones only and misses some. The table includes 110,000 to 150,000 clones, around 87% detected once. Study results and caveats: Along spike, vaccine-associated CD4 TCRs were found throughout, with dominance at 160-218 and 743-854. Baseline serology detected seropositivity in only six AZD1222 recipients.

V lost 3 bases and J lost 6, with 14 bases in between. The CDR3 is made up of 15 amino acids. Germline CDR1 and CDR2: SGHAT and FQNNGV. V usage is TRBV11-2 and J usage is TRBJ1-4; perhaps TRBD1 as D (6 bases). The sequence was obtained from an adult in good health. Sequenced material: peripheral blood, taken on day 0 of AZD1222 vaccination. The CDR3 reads CASSLGGHPDEKLFF. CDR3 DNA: TGTGCCAGCAGCTTGGGGGGACACCCCGATGAAAAACTGTTTTTT.